This T cell receptor (beta chain) was recorded in a study of blood T cell repertoires in COVID-19. As for the study in general: The origin of the acute and convalescent COVID-19 samples was the United States, Italy and Spain. In each case, the material was cDNA or gDNA derived from T cells, B-cell-depleted T cells, or PBMCs.

Unmatched junction bases numbered 5, after V lost 3 bases and J lost 5 bases. This CDR3 has 17 residues. Per germline, CDR1 MDHEN and CDR2 SYDVKM. As handled by the study authors: Quantification of nucleated cells was approximated via reference gene primer amplification. The protocol was immunoSEQ multiplex PCR, while the TCRdb copy is restricted to in-frame clones and leaves out a portion. V, J and clone size derive from that table, while D and trimming were established from the DNA sequence. The data show hundreds of thousands of clones, with around 88% seen just once and about 14% held by the top ten. The study recruited people aged 18 to 89 years across around 23 US areas.

Source material: PBMCs or T cells enriched from blood (not recorded which). This TCR was sampled from a woman between 45 and 65 years old with acute COVID-19. The chain employs TRBV28 and TRBJ2-2; 14 nucleotides match TRBD2. The CDR3 sequence: CASSFRGLAGATGELFF. DNA of the CDR3: TGTGCCAGCAGTTTCCGGGGACTAGCGGGAGCAACCGGGGAGCTGTTTTTT.